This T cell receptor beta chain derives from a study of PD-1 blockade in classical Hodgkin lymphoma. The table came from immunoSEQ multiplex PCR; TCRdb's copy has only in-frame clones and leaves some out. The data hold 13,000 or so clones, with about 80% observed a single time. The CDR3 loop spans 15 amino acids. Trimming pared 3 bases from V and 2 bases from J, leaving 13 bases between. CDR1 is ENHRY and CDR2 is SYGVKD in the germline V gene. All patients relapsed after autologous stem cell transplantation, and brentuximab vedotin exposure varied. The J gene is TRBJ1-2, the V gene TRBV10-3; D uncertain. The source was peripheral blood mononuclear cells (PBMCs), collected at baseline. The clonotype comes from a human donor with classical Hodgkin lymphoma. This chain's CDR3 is CAISEIQSSNYGYTF. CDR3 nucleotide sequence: TGTGCCATCAGTGAAATACAAAGCTCCAACTATGGCTACACCTTC.